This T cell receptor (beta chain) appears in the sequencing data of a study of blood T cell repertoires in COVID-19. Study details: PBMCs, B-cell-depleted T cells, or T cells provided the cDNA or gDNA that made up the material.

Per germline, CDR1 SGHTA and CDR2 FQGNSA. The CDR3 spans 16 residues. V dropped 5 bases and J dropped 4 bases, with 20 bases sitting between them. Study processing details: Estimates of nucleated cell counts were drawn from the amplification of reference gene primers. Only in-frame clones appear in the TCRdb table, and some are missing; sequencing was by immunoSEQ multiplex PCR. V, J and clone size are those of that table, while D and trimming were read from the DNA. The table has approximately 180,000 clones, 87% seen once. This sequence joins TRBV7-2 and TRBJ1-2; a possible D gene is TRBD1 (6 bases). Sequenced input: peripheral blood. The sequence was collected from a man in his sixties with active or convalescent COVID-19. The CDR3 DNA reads TGTGCCAGCAGCGGGGGGGGCTCAGGTAGTATCTATGGCTACACCTTC. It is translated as CASSGGGSGSIYGYTF.